These 5 T cell receptor beta chains share one sample of origin, sequenced in a study of T cells expressing NK-cell markers. TCRdb processed the 5' RACE reads again and assigns one entry to each CDR3 protein, with no DNA. In total, the table holds some 500,000 distinct CDR3 sequences. What was sequenced was blood T cells: a sorted CD56 or NKG2C T cell subset, CD4+ or CD8+ T cells, or bulk PBMC T cells (not recorded which). Receptors originate from a woman aged 45-59 years in good health.

This chain links TRBV25-1 with TRBJ1-1; without DNA, the TCRdb call of TRBD1 cannot be checked. Germline-derived CDR1 and CDR2 are MGHDK and SYGVNS. This CDR3 spans 16 amino acids. The CDR3 sequence is CASSEVGGAQNTEAFF.

This chain links TRBV20-1 with TRBJ2-7; there is no DNA to check the TCRdb D call of TRBD1. CDR1 and CDR2 (germline): DFQATT, SNEGSKA (reference sequence). The CDR3 loop spans 15 amino acids. CDR3 in amino acids: CSARPPGGIRGEQYF.

The genes are TRBV20-1 and TRBJ2-1; the D call from TCRdb, TRBD2, cannot be confirmed without DNA. In germline, CDR1 is DFQATT, CDR2 SNEGSKA (reference sequence). This CDR3 contains 15 residues. CDR3 in amino acids: CSARVAGGGPAEQFF.

The chain carries TRBV20-1 and TRBJ2-2; lacking DNA, the TRBD1 call made by TCRdb goes unchecked. This CDR3 region has 11 residues. From germline, CDR1 is DFQATT and CDR2 SNEGSKA (reference sequence). CDR3 sequence reads: CSAGGPGELFF.

The chain combines TRBV12-5 with TRBJ2-3; TCRdb returns TRBD1, unconfirmable since there is no DNA. This CDR3 region has 14 residues. Germline assignment: CDR1 LGHNT and CDR2 FRNRAP. This chain's CDR3 is CASGLSGNTDTQYF.